What follows describes a single T cell receptor beta chain. Its antigen is not known. This sample was included in a study of T cell responses to AZD1222 COVID-19 vaccine. Libraries were prepared by immunoSEQ multiplex PCR; TCRdb keeps only in-frame clonotypes and omits some of them. The profile shows about 190,000 clones, roughly nine tenths of them singletons. Study results and caveats: Repertoires were sampled only after the peak T cell response. CD4 TCRs linked to vaccination spanned spike, dominating at 160-218 and 743-854. Of the AZD1222 recipients, only 5 or 6 were seropositive at baseline. The study found Spike-specific TCR breadth and depth rose after two AZD1222 doses.

V lost 3 bases and J 7 bases, leaving 13 bases between the germline ends. Germline V lookup: CDR1 SGHDN, CDR2 FVKESK. The CDR3 extends over 14 amino acids. The TCR comes from an adult who received the MenACWY meningococcal vaccine as a control. The chain recombines TRBV14 with TRBJ1-5; tentative D call: TRBD1 (5 bases). The starting material was peripheral blood, obtained 28 days after the second dose of the MenACWY control vaccine. The DNA of the CDR3 is TGTGCCAGCAGCCATTCAGGGCTCAGACAGCCCCAGCATTTT. Its protein product is CASSHSGLRQPQHF.